This TCR beta chain was identified in a study of OX40 agonist ivuxolimab in advanced cancers. Study in general: People in dose escalation had one of these cancers: hepatocellular carcinoma, melanoma, renal cell or head and neck cancer. Study-wide results and caveats: Several nonresponders also turned out to have low normalized T-cell clonal expansion.

Details on this clone: Antigen: not known.

The germline CDR1 and CDR2 sequences are LNHDA and SQIVND (reference sequence). Trimming cost V 4 bases and J 7 bases, with 15 bases left between them. This CDR3 is 14 amino acids long. Only in-frame clones appear in the TCRdb table, and some are missing; sequencing was by immunoSEQ multiplex PCR. The repertoire consists of under 100,000 clones, with about 80% occurring once and the leading ten covering about 5.5%. If patients had autoimmune disease history or systemic immunosuppression, they were excluded. The receptor was derived from an adult with an advanced solid tumor such as melanoma, head and neck, liver or kidney cancer. The chain recombines TRBV19 with TRBJ2-3, with D tentatively TRBD2 (6 bases). The sample was CD4+ or CD8+ T cells sorted from blood, taken in a trial of the OX40 agonist ivuxolimab. CDR3 amino acids: CASSTTGTQNTQYF. The CDR3 DNA is TGTGCCAGTAGTACGACCGGGACTCAAAATACGCAGTATTTT.